This T cell receptor beta chain was recovered during a study of blood T cell repertoires in COVID-19. V trimming: 0 bases; J trimming: 3 bases; junction bases outside the gene matches: 2. The V gene's germline CDR1 is SGHRS and CDR2 YFSETQ. The CDR3 runs to 14 residues. Per the authors' pipeline: Estimates of nucleated cell counts were drawn from the amplification of reference gene primers. Sequencing was performed with immunoSEQ multiplex PCR; in TCRdb, only in-frame clones are kept and a portion is missing. For V, J and clone size, that table is used; D and trimming come from the DNA. This sample carries tens of thousands of clones, roughly 89% of them seen once, and the ten largest clones take about 13%.

The V and J genes are TRBV5-1 and TRBJ2-7; 8 bases align to TRBD1. Sequenced input: peripheral blood. The sequence derives from a man between 65 and 85 years old with active COVID-19. The CDR3 region has the DNA TGCGCCAGCAGCTTGGCCGGGACAGGCTACGAGCAGTACTTC. Encoded protein: CASSLAGTGYEQYF.